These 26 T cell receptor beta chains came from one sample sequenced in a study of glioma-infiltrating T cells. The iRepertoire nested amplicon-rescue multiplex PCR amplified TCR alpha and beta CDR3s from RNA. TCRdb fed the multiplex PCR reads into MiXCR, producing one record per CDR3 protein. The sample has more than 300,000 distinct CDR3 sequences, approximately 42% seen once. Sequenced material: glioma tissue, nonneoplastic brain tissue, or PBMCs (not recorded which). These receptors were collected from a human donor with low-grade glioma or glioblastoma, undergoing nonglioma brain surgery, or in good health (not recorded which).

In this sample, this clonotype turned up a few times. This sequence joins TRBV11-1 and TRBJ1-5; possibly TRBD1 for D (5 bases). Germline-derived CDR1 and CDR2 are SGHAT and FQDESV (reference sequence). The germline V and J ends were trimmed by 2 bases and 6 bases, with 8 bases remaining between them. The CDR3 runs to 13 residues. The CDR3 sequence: CASSLFQGQPQHF. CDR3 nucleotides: TGTGCCAGCAGCTTATTTCAGGGTCAGCCCCAGCATTTT.

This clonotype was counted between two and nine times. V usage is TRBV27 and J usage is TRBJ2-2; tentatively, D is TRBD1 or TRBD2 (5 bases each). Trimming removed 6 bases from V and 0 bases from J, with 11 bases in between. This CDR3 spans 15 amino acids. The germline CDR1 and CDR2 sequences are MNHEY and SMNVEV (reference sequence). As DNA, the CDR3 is TGTGCCAGCAGCTTAAAGGGACCGAACACCGGGGAGCTGTTTTTT. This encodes CASSLKGPNTGELFF.

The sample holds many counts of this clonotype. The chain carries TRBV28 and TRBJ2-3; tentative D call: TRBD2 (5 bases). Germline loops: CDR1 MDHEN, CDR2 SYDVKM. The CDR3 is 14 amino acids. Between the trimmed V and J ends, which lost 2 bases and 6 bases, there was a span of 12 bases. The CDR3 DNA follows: TGTGCCAGCAGTTTACCCGGGGAGCCCGATACGCAGTATTTT. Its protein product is CASSLPGEPDTQYF.

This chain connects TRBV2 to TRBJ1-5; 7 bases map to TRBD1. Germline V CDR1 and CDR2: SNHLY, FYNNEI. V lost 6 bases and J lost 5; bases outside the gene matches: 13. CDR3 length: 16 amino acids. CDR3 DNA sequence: TGTGCCAGCAGCGGTACGTACGGCAGGGGGGATCAGCCCCAGCATTTT. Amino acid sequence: CASSGTYGRGDQPQHF.

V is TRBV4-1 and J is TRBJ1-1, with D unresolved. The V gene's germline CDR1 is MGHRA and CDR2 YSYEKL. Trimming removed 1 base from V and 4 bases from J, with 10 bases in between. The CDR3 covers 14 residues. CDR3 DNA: TGCGCCAGCAGCCAAGTCGAGGTGGGCACTGAAGCTTTCTTT. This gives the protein CASSQVEVGTEAFF.

CDR3 in amino acids: CASSPPGSNSGNGYTF. The CDR3 bases are TGTGCCAGCTCACCACCAGGGTCCAATTCGGGGAATGGCTACACCTTC. The rearrangement joins TRBV18 to TRBJ1-2, with no clear D. Trimming took off 0 bases at V and 6 bases at J, with 17 bases between the two ends. The CDR3 is 16 amino acids. Looked up from germline, CDR1 is KGHSH and CDR2 is LQKENI. The full variable domain, completed using reference TRBV18 and TRBJ1-2, is NAGVMQNPRHLVRRRGQEARLRCSPMKGHSHVYWYRQLPEEGLKFMVYLQKENIIDESGMPKERFSAEFPKEGPSILRIQQVVRGDSAAYFCASSPPGSNSGNGYTFGSGTRLTVV.

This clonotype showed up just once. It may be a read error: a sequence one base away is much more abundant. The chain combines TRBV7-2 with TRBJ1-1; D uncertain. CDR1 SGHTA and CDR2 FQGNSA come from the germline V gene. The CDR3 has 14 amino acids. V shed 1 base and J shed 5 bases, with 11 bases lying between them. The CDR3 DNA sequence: TGTGCCAGCAGCTTAGGCTCGAGGAGGACTGAAGCTTTCTTT. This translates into CASSLGSRRTEAFF. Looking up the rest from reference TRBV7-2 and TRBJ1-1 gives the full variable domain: GAGVSQSPSNKVTEKGKDVELRCDPISGHTALYWYRQSLGQGLEFLIYFQGNSAPDKSGLPSDRFSAERTGGSVSTLTIQRTQQEDSAVYLCASSLGSRRTEAFFGQGTRLTVV.

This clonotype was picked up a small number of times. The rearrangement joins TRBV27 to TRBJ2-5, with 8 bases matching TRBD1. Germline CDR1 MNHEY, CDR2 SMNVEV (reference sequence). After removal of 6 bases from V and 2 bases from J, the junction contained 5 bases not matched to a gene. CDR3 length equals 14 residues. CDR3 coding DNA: TGTGCCAGCAGCTCCCACAGGGGGCAAGAGACCCAGTACTTC. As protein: CASSSHRGQETQYF.

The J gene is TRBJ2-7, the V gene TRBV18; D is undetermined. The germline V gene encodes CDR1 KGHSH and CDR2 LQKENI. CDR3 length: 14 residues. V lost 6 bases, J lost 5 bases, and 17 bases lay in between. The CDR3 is CASSPRVSYDEQYF. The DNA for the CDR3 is TGTGCCAGCTCGCCCCGGGTCTCGTACGACGAGCAGTACTTC.

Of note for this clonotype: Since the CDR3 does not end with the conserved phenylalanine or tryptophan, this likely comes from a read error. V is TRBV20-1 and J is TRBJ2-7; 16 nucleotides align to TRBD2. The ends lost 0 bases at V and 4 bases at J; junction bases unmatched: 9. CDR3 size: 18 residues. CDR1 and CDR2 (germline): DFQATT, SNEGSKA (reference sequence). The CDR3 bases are TGCAGTGCTAGAGACCCGGGACTAGCGGGAGGGGGGATGTACGAGCAGTACTCC. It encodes CSARDPGLAGGGMYEQYS.

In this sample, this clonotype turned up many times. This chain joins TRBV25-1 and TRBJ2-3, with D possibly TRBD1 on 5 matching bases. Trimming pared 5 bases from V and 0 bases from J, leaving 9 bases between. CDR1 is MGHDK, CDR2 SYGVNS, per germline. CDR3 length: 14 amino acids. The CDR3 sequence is CASSFRDSTDTQYF. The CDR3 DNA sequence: TGTGCCAGCAGTTTCAGGGATAGCACAGATACGCAGTATTTT.

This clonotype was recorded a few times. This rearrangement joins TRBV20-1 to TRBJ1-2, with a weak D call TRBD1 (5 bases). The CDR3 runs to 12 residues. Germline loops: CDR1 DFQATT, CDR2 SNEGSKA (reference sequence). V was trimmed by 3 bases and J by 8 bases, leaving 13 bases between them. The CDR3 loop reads CSASHGGSGYTF. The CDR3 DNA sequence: TGCAGTGCTAGCCATGGGGGGAGCGGCTACACCTTC.

CDR3 sequence reads: CASKSAGGAYGYTF. The CDR3 coding sequence is TGTGCCAGCAAGAGCGCAGGGGGCGCCTATGGCTACACCTTC. This chain joins TRBV12-3 or TRBV12-4 and TRBJ1-2; 8 bases match TRBD1. V was pared by 7 bases and J by 4 bases, with 8 bases of the junction left unmatched. There are 14 residues in the CDR3.

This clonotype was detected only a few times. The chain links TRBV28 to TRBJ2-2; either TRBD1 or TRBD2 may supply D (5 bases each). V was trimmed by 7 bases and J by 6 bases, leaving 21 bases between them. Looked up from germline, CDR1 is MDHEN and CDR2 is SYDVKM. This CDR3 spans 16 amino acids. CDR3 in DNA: TGTGCCAGCACTCCGCCGGGACGTATTGGCTCCGGGGAGCTGTTTTTT. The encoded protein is CASTPPGRIGSGELFF.

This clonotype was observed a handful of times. CDR3 nucleotides: TGCGCCAGCAGCCAAGATACGCGGGAGGGATTCACAGATACGCAGTATTTT. This encodes CASSQDTREGFTDTQYF. V gene TRBV4-3 combines with J gene TRBJ2-3, with 9 bases fitting TRBD2. With 0 bases clipped from V and 2 bases from J, the junction kept 6 bases outside the gene matches. The CDR3 runs 17 residues. CDR1 and CDR2 (germline): LGHNA, YSLEER.

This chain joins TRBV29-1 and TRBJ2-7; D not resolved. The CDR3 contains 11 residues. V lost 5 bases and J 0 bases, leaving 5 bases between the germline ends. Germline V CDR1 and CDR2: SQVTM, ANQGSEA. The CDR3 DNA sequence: TGCAGCGTTTTCTACTCCTACGAGCAGTACTTC. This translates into CSVFYSYEQYF.

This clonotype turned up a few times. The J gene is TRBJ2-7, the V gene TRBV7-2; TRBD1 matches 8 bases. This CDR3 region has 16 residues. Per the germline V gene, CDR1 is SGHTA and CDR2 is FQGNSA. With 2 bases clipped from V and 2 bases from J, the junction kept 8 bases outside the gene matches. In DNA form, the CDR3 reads TGTGCCAGCAGCTTATGGGGGACAGGTCCCCCCTACGAGCAGTACTTC. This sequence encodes CASSLWGTGPPYEQYF.

CDR3 sequence: CASSLTSGRAYSPYEQYF. The CDR3 coding sequence is TGTGCCAGCAGCTTAACTAGCGGGAGGGCCTATTCACCCTACGAGCAGTACTTC. The chain has TRBV7-2 and TRBJ2-7; 13 bases agree with TRBD2. The CDR3 spans 18 residues. Germline V lookup: CDR1 SGHTA, CDR2 FQGNSA. Losses at the gene ends were 2 bases for V and 2 bases for J; bases not matched to a gene: 9.

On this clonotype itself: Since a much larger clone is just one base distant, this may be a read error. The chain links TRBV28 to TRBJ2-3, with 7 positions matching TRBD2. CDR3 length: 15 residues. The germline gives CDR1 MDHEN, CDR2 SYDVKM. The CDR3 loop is CASSLSLAVADTLYF. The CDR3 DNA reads TGTGCCAGCAGTTTATCGCTAGCGGTGGCAGATACGCTGTATTTT. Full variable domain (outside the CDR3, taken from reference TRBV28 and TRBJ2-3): DVKVTQSSRYLVKRTGEKVFLECVQDMDHENMFWYRQDPGLGLRLIYFSYDVKMKEKGDIPEGYSVSREKKERFSLILESASTNQTSMYLCASSLSLAVADTLYFGPGTRLTVL.

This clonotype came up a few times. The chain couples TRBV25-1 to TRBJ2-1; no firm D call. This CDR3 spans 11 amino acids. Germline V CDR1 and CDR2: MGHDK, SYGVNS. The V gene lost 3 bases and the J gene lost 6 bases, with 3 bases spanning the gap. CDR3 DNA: TGTGCCAGCAGTGACGGCAATGAGCAGTTCTTC. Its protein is CASSDGNEQFF.

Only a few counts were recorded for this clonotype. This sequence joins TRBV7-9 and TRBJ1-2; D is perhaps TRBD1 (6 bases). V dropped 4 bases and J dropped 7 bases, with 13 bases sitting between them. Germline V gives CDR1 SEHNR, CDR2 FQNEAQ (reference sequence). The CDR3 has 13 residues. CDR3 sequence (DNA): TGTGCCAGCAGCTACGTGGAGGGGGTTGGCTACACCTTC. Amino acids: CASSYVEGVGYTF.

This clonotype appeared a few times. Here the CDR3 DNA reads TGTGCCAGTAGTATTGCGGGAGCCAGGACAGATACGCAGTATTTT. Amino acid sequence: CASSIAGARTDTQYF. This chain connects TRBV19 to TRBJ2-3; 7 bases align to TRBD2. V dropped 3 bases and J dropped 3; count of bases not matched to a gene: 6. CDR1 is LNHDA and CDR2 is SQIVND in the germline V gene (reference sequence). There are 15 residues in the CDR3.

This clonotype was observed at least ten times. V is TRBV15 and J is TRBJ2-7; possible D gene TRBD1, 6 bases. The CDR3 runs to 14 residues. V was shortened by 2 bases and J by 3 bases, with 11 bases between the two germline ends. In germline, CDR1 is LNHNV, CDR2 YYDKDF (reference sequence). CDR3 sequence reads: CATSRPETGYEQYF. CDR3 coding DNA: TGTGCCACCAGCAGACCCGAGACAGGCTACGAGCAGTACTTC. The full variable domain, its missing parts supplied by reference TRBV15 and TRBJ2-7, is DAMVIQNPRYQVTQFGKPVTLSCSQTLNHNVMYWYQQKSSQAPKLLFHYYDKDFNNEADTPDNFQSRRPNTSFCFLDIRSPGLGDTAMYLCATSRPETGYEQYFGPGTRLTVT.

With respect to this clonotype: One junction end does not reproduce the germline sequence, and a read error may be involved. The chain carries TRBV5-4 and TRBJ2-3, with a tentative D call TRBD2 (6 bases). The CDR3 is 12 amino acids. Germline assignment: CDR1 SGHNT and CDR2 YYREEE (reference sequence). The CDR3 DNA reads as TGTGCCAGCAGCTTGGGGCGGGACGGAAGGAATTTT. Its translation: CASSLGRDGRNF.

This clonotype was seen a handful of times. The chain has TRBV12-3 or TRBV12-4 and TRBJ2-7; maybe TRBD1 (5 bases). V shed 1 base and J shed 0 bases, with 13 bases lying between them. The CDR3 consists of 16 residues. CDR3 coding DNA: TGTGCCAGCAGTTTAGTATCCAGGGCCAGCTCCTACGAGCAGTACTTC. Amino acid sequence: CASSLVSRASSYEQYF.

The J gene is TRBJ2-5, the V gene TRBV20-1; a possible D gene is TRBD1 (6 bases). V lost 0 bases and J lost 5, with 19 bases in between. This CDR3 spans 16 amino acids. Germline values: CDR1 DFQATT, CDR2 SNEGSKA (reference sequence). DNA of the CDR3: TGCAGTGCTAGAGAAGGGGGACCGGACGCACGGGAGACCCAGTACTTC. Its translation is CSAREGGPDARETQYF.